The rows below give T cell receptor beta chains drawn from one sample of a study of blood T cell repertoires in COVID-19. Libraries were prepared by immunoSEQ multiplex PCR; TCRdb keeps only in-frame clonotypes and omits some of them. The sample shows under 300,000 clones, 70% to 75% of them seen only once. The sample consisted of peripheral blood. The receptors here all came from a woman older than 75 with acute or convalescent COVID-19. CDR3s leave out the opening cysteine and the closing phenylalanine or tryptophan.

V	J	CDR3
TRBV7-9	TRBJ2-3	ASSFAGRSTDTQY
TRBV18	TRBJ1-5	ASSPQTGGDQPQH
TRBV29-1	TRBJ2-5	SVDGQGDETQY
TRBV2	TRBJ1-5	ASSEWAGKQPQH
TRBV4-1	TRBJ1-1	ASSQDWRGGLYAF
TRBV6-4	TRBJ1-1	ASSRTVNTEAF
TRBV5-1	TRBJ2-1	ASSFKQGQYSEQF
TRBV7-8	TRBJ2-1	ASSLRSRGRASYNEQF
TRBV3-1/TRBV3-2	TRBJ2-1	ASSLRGGEQF
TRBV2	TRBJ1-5	ASSGQGLQPQH
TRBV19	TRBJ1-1	ASSRRTGTNTEAF
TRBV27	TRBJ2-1	ASSFWASRGYNEQF
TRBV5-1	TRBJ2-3	ASLDSPGADTQY
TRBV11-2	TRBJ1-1	ASSLRPGQGVNTEAF
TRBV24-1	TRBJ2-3	ATSGRGTDTQY
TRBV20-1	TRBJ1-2	SASDRFNYGYT
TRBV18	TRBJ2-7	ASSPRQGPHEQY
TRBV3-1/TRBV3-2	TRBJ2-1	ASTSLVVDEQF
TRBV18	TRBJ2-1	ASSTTGQGLHEQF
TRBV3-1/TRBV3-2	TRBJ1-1	ASSLSGTASEAF
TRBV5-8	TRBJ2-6	ASSARDRGANVLT
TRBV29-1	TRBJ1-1	SVDVPGIEAF
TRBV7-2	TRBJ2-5	ASSLRPPTGSGETQY
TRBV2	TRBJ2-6	ASSIDRVGSGANVLT
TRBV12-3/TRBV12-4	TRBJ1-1	ASGLGLNTEAF
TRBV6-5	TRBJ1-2	ASSYSIQIQGEGYT
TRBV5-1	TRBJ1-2	ASSLDSFSGYT
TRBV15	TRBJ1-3	ATSRSLTGAVGNTIY
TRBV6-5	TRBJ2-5	ASSYIGTGELQTQY
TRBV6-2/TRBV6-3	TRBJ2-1	ASSRTGVRLPNEQF
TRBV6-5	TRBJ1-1	ASNGRGGNEAF
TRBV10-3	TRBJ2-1	AISVGSMGTYNEQF
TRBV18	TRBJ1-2	ASSPFGTSPSNYGYT
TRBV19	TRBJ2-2	ASSISQGWVGELF
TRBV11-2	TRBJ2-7	ASSPGTSGGEQY
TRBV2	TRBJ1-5	ASSEMGPNQPQH
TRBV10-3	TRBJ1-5	AISVGTGANQPQH
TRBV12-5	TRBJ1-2	ASGLVQGSDGYT
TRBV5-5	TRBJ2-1	ASSRFPDEQF
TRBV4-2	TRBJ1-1	ASSPRRGGGTEAF
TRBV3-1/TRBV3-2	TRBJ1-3	ASSQVSGAGNTIY